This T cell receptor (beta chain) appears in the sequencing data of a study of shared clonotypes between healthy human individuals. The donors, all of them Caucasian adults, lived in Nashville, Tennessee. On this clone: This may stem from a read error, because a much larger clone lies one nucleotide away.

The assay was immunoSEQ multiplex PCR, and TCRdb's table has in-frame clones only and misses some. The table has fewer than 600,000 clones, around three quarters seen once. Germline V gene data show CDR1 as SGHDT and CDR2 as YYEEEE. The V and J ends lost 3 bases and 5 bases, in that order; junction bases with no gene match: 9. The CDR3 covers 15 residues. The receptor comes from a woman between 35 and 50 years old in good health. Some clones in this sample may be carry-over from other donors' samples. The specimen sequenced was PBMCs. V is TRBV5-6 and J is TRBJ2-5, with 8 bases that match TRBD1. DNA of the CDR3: TGTGCCAGCAGCTCGCAGTCAGGGGGCACGGAGACCCAGTACTTC. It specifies CASSSQSGGTETQYF.